This TCR beta chain was captured in a study of immune evolution from preneoplasia to lung adenocarcinoma. About the study: HLA loss of heterozygosity: 5.5% to 8.5% AIS, 15% MIA, approximately 31% ADC, none AAH.

The study's findings and limits: KRAS-mutant nodules had the highest T cell clonality. Clonality was highest in normal lung, lower in later-stage lesions apparently.

Regarding this clone: Its cognate antigen is unknown.

Repertoires were generated with immunoSEQ multiplex PCR, while TCRdb's copy carries only in-frame clones and drops some. The data contain 7,000 to 9,000 clones, approximately 80% of them singletons. Germline CDR1 SGHDN, CDR2 FVKESK. The CDR3 loop spans 12 amino acids. V dropped 0 bases and J dropped 6 bases, with 5 bases sitting between them. This receptor was obtained from a person aged 70 to 85 with lung adenocarcinoma. The V and J genes are TRBV14 and TRBJ2-5, with D hard to call. The sequenced material came from FFPE minimally invasive lung adenocarcinoma tissue. Here the CDR3 reads CASSQDRKTQYF. The CDR3 region has the DNA TGTGCCAGCAGCCAAGATAGGAAGACCCAGTACTTC.